One sample yielded the 32 T cell receptor beta chains listed below, sequenced in a study of T cell repertoires in cytomegalovirus infection. TCRdb re-derived calls from the reads in MiXCR, one entry per CDR3 protein. This table has 350,000 to 450,000 distinct CDR3 sequences, approximately 18% appearing once. The sequenced sample consisted of PBMCs. The source of these receptors is a human donor in good health (CMV status not recorded). Some clones in this sample may be carry-over from other donors' samples.

The chain joins TRBV2 to TRBJ1-5; 7 bases align to TRBD1. Germline V gene sequence: CDR1 SNHLY, CDR2 FYNNEI. Trimming took 6 bases from V and 5 from J; bases not matched to a gene: 10. The CDR3 has 15 residues. This CDR3 reads CASRTGTIPYQPQHF. The CDR3 region has the DNA TGTGCCAGCAGGACAGGGACCATCCCCTATCAGCCCCAGCATTTT.

This clonotype has a handful of counts. CDR3 amino acids: CAISETGANVLTF. The CDR3 bases are TGTGCCATCAGTGAAACTGGGGCCAACGTCCTGACTTTC. The rearrangement joins TRBV10-3 to TRBJ2-6; no clear D gene. Germline loops: CDR1 ENHRY, CDR2 SYGVKD. Trimming left V 3 bases short and J 2 bases short, with 2 bases between. CDR3 length equals 13 residues.

This clonotype was counted ten times or more. V gene TRBV6-1 combines with J gene TRBJ1-5, with TRBD1 matching 8 bases. Trimming at V came to 5 bases and at J to 5 bases, leaving 5 bases not matched to a gene. From germline, CDR1 is MNHNS and CDR2 SASEGT. This CDR3 contains 14 residues. The CDR3 region has the DNA TGTGCCAGCAGTTATGGACAGGGTGATCAGCCCCAGCATTTT. Its translation: CASSYGQGDQPQHF.

This clonotype has just a few counts. The CDR3 sequence is CATSRSQGVLSGANVLTF. CDR3 nucleotides: TGTGCCACCAGCAGATCCCAGGGGGTGCTCTCTGGGGCCAACGTCCTGACTTTC. This rearrangement joins TRBV15 to TRBJ2-6; 7 nucleotides agree with TRBD1. Germline CDR1 reads LNHNV; CDR2 reads YYDKDF (reference sequence). This CDR3 has 18 amino acids. V lost 2 bases and J lost 0; bases outside the gene matches: 7.

This sequence joins TRBV10-3 and TRBJ2-3; D ambiguous. The CDR3 runs 11 residues. Germline assignment: CDR1 ENHRY and CDR2 SYGVKD. Between the trimmed V and J ends, which lost 11 bases and 2 bases, there was a span of 8 bases. This CDR3 reads CAAGFTDTQYF. CDR3 bases: TGTGCCGCTGGGTTCACAGATACGCAGTATTTT.

The chain employs TRBV6-2 or TRBV6-3 and TRBJ2-1; TRBD2 matches 12 bases. Germline values: CDR1 MNHEY, CDR2 SVGEGT. The CDR3 extends over 16 amino acids. V gave up 0 bases and J gave up 9 bases; unmatched junction bases: 6. The CDR3 DNA reads as TGTGCCAGCAGTTACTCCAGACTAGCGGGAGTAGGTGAGCAGTTCTTC. Translation gives CASSYSRLAGVGEQFF.

The chain recombines TRBV2 with TRBJ1-6, with D unclear. Trimming cost V 3 bases and J 8 bases, with 8 bases left between them. The CDR3 sequence is 13 residues long. The germline gives CDR1 SNHLY, CDR2 FYNNEI. The CDR3 here is CASSDGSDSPLHF. The CDR3 nucleotides are TGTGCCAGCAGTGACGGCAGCGATTCACCCCTCCACTTT.

This clonotype was detected many times. The chain employs TRBV7-9 and TRBJ2-1, with D possibly being TRBD1 or TRBD2 (5 bases each). Germline lookup yields CDR1 SEHNR and CDR2 FQNEAQ (reference sequence). V dropped 3 bases and J dropped 5 bases, with 11 bases sitting between them. There are 14 residues in the CDR3. The CDR3, as DNA: TGTGCCAGCAGCTTTAGGGACCGTGACAATGAGCAGTTCTTC. Translating gives CASSFRDRDNEQFF.

J is TRBJ2-5 and V is TRBV10-3; TRBD2 might be the D (5 bases). The CDR3 sequence is 14 residues long. Germline CDR1 and CDR2: ENHRY and SYGVKD. Trimming took 4 bases from V and 10 from J, leaving 19 bases between them. The CDR3, as DNA: TGTGCCATCAGTGTATCCGGCCGGGAAGAGGACCAGTACTTC. Translation gives CAISVSGREEDQYF.

The gene calls are TRBV10-3 and TRBJ2-3; no clear D. V was pared by 3 bases and J by 1 base, with 14 bases between. The CDR3 loop spans 16 amino acids. Germline values: CDR1 ENHRY, CDR2 SYGVKD. CDR3 in amino acids: CAISDPDSRGTDTQYF. The CDR3 DNA follows: TGTGCCATCAGTGACCCCGATAGTAGGGGCACAGATACGCAGTATTTT.

This clonotype was detected only a few times. The chain combines TRBV12-5 with TRBJ2-1; maybe TRBD1 (6 bases). The V and J ends lost 0 bases and 8 bases respectively, with 11 bases between them. This CDR3 contains 14 residues. Looked up from germline, CDR1 is LGHNT and CDR2 is FRNRAP. The CDR3 is CASGLVRGQHEQFF. CDR3 DNA: TGTGCTAGTGGTTTGGTCCGAGGACAGCATGAGCAGTTCTTC.

This clonotype was seen more than once but under ten times. This chain uses TRBV7-8 with TRBJ2-2; no reliable D call. V lost 3 bases and J 4 bases, leaving 9 bases between the germline ends. The germline CDR1 and CDR2 sequences are SGHVS and FQNEAQ. This CDR3 contains 14 residues. CDR3 in DNA: TGTGCCAGCAGCTTTAGGTCGCGCACCGGGGAGCTGTTTTTT. This sequence encodes CASSFRSRTGELFF. The full variable domain, its missing parts supplied by reference TRBV7-8 and TRBJ2-2, is GAGVSQSPRYKVAKRGQDVALRCDPISGHVSLFWYQQALGQGPEFLTYFQNEAQLDKSGLPSDRFFAERPEGSVSTLKIQRTQQEDSAVYLCASSFRSRTGELFFGEGSRLTVL.

The table lists this clonotype with many counts. The CDR3 reads CASSSSGGDWTQYF. The CDR3 coding sequence is TGTGCCAGCAGCTCTAGCGGGGGCGACTGGACCCAGTACTTC. V and J are TRBV7-2 and TRBJ2-5, with TRBD2 identical over 10 bases. With 4 bases clipped from V and 7 bases from J, the junction kept 6 bases outside the gene matches. CDR1 SGHTA and CDR2 FQGNSA come from the germline V gene. This CDR3 region has 14 residues. The variable domain in full, with the rest retrieved from reference TRBV7-2 and TRBJ2-5, is GAGVSQSPSNKVTEKGKDVELRCDPISGHTALYWYRQSLGQGLEFLIYFQGNSAPDKSGLPSDRFSAERTGGSVSTLTIQRTQQEDSAVYLCASSSSGGDWTQYFGPGTRLLVL.

The chain has TRBV7-9 and TRBJ2-1; D is perhaps TRBD2 (6 bases). Trimming left V 8 bases short and J 1 base short, with 18 bases between. This CDR3 is built from 16 residues. Germline CDR1 reads SEHNR; CDR2 reads FQNEAQ (reference sequence). The CDR3 is CASGWWRGASYNEQFF. The CDR3 region has the DNA TGTGCCAGCGGGTGGTGGAGGGGAGCATCCTACAATGAGCAGTTCTTC. Full variable domain (remainder filled in from reference TRBV7-9 and TRBJ2-1): DTGVSQNPRHKITKRGQNVTFRCDPISEHNRLYWYRQTLGQGPEFLTYFQNEAQLEKSRLLSDRFSAERPKGSFSTLEIQRTEQGDSAMYLCASGWWRGASYNEQFFGPGTRLTVL.

This clonotype has only a few counts. This chain links TRBV11-2 with TRBJ2-7; a possible D gene is TRBD2 (6 bases). The CDR3 consists of 15 residues. CDR1 is SGHAT, CDR2 FQNNGV, per germline. Deletions cut 1 base from V and 4 bases from J, with 14 bases between. CDR3 in amino acids: CASSLALGGIYEQYF. The CDR3, as DNA: TGTGCCAGCAGCTTAGCGCTCGGCGGGATTTACGAGCAGTACTTC.

This clonotype was found a few times. The junction shows a germline mismatch at one end, possibly a read error. J is TRBJ2-7 and V is TRBV6-2 or TRBV6-3; D is unresolved. Germline CDR1 and CDR2: MNHEY and SVGEGT. CDR3 length equals 12 residues. The DNA for the CDR3 is TGTGCCAGCAGCTATACCGCCGGGTCGCTTACTTTC. Its translation is CASSYTAGSLTF.

This clonotype has a count of ten or more. CDR3 sequence reads: CASSFGGQAYEQYF. The CDR3 DNA follows: TGTGCCAGCAGCTTTGGGGGACAGGCCTACGAGCAGTACTTC. The J gene is TRBJ2-7, the V gene TRBV7-8; 8 nucleotides line up with TRBD1. Germline CDR1 SGHVS, CDR2 FQNEAQ. The junction had 3 bases not matched to a gene; V was cut back by 3 bases and J by 2 bases. This CDR3 is 14 amino acids long.

This clonotype turned up a few times. This rearrangement joins TRBV20-1 to TRBJ2-2; D is unclear. Germline-derived CDR1 and CDR2 are DFQATT and SNEGSKA (reference sequence). The CDR3 is 18 amino acids. Trimming shortened V by 2 bases and J by 0 bases, and 19 bases separated the two germline ends. CDR3 region: CSARPAERSGPNTGELFF. The CDR3 bases are TGCAGTGCTAGACCCGCCGAGCGTTCGGGCCCGAACACCGGGGAGCTGTTTTTT.

This rearrangement joins TRBV20-1 to TRBJ1-3, with 7 bases aligning to TRBD1. The V segment lost 2 bases and the J segment 2 bases; nucleotides outside the gene matches: 9. This CDR3 is 16 amino acids long. Germline-derived CDR1 and CDR2 are DFQATT and SNEGSKA (reference sequence). CDR3 region: CSARSVQGYPGNTIYF. DNA for the CDR3: TGCAGTGCTAGATCGGTACAGGGGTACCCTGGAAACACCATATATTTT.

V usage is TRBV7-9 and J usage is TRBJ1-1; D unresolved. V was trimmed by 4 bases and J by 2 bases, leaving 11 bases between them. This CDR3 region has 14 residues. Germline V gene data show CDR1 as SEHNR and CDR2 as FQNEAQ (reference sequence). CDR3 DNA: TGTGCCAGCAGCTCCGCCCTGTTAAACACTGAAGCTTTCTTT. Translating gives CASSSALLNTEAFF.

This clonotype has only one observation. This chain links TRBV15 with TRBJ1-2; D unresolved. CDR1 is LNHNV, CDR2 YYDKDF, per germline (reference sequence). CDR3 length equals 12 residues. The V gene lost 4 bases and the J gene lost 4 bases, with 7 bases spanning the gap. The CDR3 nucleotides read TGTGCCACCAGCACATCGAGCTATGGCTACACCTTC. Residues: CATSTSSYGYTF.

This clonotype was observed a few times. V gene TRBV18 combines with J gene TRBJ1-4; D not certain. Germline assignment: CDR1 KGHSH and CDR2 LQKENI. The V end was cut by 3 bases, the J end by 4 bases, with 12 bases between. The length of the CDR3 is 15 residues. CDR3 in amino acids: CASSPNMDINEKLFF. The CDR3 DNA reads TGTGCCAGCTCACCCAACATGGATATTAATGAAAAACTGTTTTTT.

CDR3 coding DNA: TGTGCCAGCAGCTTACGGAGAGATGAGCAGTTCTTC. It yields the protein CASSLRRDEQFF. The V gene is TRBV11-2, the J gene TRBJ2-1; no clear D gene. The V gene lost 2 bases and the J gene lost 8 bases, with 7 bases spanning the gap. This CDR3 spans 12 amino acids. Germline V gene sequence: CDR1 SGHAT, CDR2 FQNNGV.

The V gene is TRBV7-6, the J gene TRBJ2-7, with 9 bases matching TRBD2. The J segment lost 4 bases and the V segment lost 5 bases, leaving 9 bases of the junction unmatched. Germline lookup yields CDR1 SGHVS and CDR2 FNYEAQ. CDR3 length equals 15 residues. CDR3 bases: TGTGCCAGCAGCCCCCTGGCGGGGGGGCCGTACGAGCAGTACTTC. Residues: CASSPLAGGPYEQYF.

There are a few counts of this clonotype. The chain uses TRBV11-2 and TRBJ2-1; a possible D gene is TRBD2 (5 bases). The CDR3 consists of 14 residues. With 3 bases removed from V and 2 bases from J, the gap between germline ends came to 8 bases. Germline V CDR1 and CDR2: SGHAT, FQNNGV. CDR3 DNA: TGTGCCAGCAGCTTTGCCGGGACCTACAATGAGCAGTTCTTC. Translated: CASSFAGTYNEQFF.

This clonotype was recorded a few times. The rearrangement links TRBV6-2 or TRBV6-3 to TRBJ2-2; TRBD2 aligns across 13 bases. The CDR3 has 15 residues. V lost 4 bases, J lost 5 bases, and 1 base stayed unmatched. The germline V gene has CDR1 MNHEY and CDR2 SVGEGT. CDR3 sequence reads: CASSSTSGGTGELFF. In DNA, the CDR3 is TGTGCCAGCAGTTCGACTAGCGGGGGGACCGGGGAGCTGTTTTTT.

Of note for this clonotype: This may come from a read error, since a much larger clone is one base off. The chain combines TRBV5-1 with TRBJ2-3; 9 nucleotides agree with TRBD2. J gave up 4 bases and V 8 bases, and 8 bases lay outside the gene matches. Germline values: CDR1 SGHRS, CDR2 YFSETQ. This CDR3 is 14 amino acids long. The CDR3 nucleotides are TGCGCCAGAAGCCCTAGCGGGGACTCAGATACGCAGTATTTT. Residues: CARSPSGDSDTQYF.

The V gene is TRBV20-1, the J gene TRBJ2-1; the match to TRBD2 covers 9 bases. Germline V lookup: CDR1 DFQATT, CDR2 SNEGSKA (reference sequence). Trimming cost V 0 bases and J 6 bases; bases outside gene matches: 3. The CDR3 consists of 14 residues. CDR3 bases: TGCAGTGCTAGAGAACCTAGCGGGGCCAATGAGCAGTTCTTC. It encodes CSAREPSGANEQFF.

This clonotype has at least ten counts. The chain recombines TRBV7-8 with TRBJ2-3; TRBD2 matches at 10 bases. V lost 3 bases, J lost 4 bases, and 7 bases stayed unmatched. Germline assignment: CDR1 SGHVS and CDR2 FQNEAQ. This CDR3 region has 16 residues. CDR3 amino acids: CASSLAASGGPDTQYF. The CDR3 DNA follows: TGTGCCAGCAGCTTGGCGGCTAGCGGGGGACCAGATACGCAGTATTTT.

The chain recombines TRBV10-3 with TRBJ2-7; D possibly corresponds to TRBD2 (6 bases). Per germline, CDR1 ENHRY and CDR2 SYGVKD. This CDR3 comprises 15 residues. V was cut by 6 bases and J by 4 bases, with 19 bases left in between. The CDR3 nucleotides are TGTGCCATCAGAGTCCGGGACTCGAATGGGTACGAGCAGTACTTC. Translation gives CAIRVRDSNGYEQYF.

This clonotype has ten or more counts. The CDR3 protein is CASSLAGFSGYTF. The CDR3, as DNA: TGTGCCAGCAGCTTGGCGGGGTTCTCTGGCTACACCTTC. The V and J genes are TRBV7-2 and TRBJ1-2, with no clear D. The V and J ends lost 3 bases and 7 bases respectively, with 12 bases between them. The CDR3 loop spans 13 amino acids. Germline CDR1 is SGHTA and CDR2 is FQGNSA.

The chain is built from TRBV2 and TRBJ1-2; tentative D call: TRBD1 (6 bases). Trimming removed 5 bases at V and 1 base at J, with 8 bases between. Germline CDR1 SNHLY, CDR2 FYNNEI. CDR3 size: 13 residues. The CDR3 loop is CASSRDNNYGYTF. DNA of the CDR3: TGTGCCAGCAGTAGGGACAATAACTATGGCTACACCTTC.